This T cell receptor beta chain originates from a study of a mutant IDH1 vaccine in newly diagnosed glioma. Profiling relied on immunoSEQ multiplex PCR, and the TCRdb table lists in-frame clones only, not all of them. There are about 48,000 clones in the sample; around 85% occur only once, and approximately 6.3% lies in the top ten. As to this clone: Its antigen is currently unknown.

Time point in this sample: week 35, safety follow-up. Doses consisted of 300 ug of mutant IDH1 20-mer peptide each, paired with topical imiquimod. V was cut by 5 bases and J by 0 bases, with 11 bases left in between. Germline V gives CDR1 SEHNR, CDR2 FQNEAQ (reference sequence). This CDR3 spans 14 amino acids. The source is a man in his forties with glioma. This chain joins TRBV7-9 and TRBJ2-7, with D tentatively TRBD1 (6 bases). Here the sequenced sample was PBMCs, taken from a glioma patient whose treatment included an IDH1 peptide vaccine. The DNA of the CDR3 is TGTGCCAGCAGCGGGTTGGGGGCCTCCTACGAGCAGTACTTC. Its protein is CASSGLGASYEQYF. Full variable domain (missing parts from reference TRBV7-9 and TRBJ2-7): DTGVSQNPRHKITKRGQNVTFRCDPISEHNRLYWYRQTLGQGPEFLTYFQNEAQLEKSRLLSDRFSAERPKGSFSTLEIQRTEQGDSAMYLCASSGLGASYEQYFGPGTRLTVT.